This T cell receptor beta chain is from a study of cytomegalovirus exposure and HLA in healthy donors. The study's findings and limits: Rarity characterized most TCR sequences, yet some public TCRs appeared in many donors.

The CDR3 has 14 amino acids. The germline gives CDR1 SNHLY, CDR2 FYNNEI. Trimming left V 6 bases short and J 0 bases short, with 9 bases between. PCR primers comprised 60 Vbeta and 13 Jbeta primers. Sequencing used immunoSEQ multiplex PCR; TCRdb keeps in-frame clones, though not all of them. The profile shows roughly 150,000 clones, around 83% of them singletons. As for this clone: What it recognizes is unknown.

The source is a male donor in good health and CMV-seropositive. Source material: PBMCs. This chain connects TRBV2 to TRBJ1-5, with D unresolved. The DNA of the CDR3 is TGTGCCAGCAGCCCTTGGAGTAGCAATCAGCCCCAGCATTTT. This codes for CASSPWSSNQPQHF. Variable domain in full (rest from reference TRBV2 and TRBJ1-5): EPEVTQTPSHQVTQMGQEVILRCVPISNHLYFYWYRQILGQKVEFLVSFYNNEISEKSEIFDDQFSVERPDGSNFTLKIRSTKLEDSAMYFCASSPWSSNQPQHFGDGTRLSIL.